The source of this TCR beta chain is a study of CD8 T cells in ankylosing spondylitis. Study results and caveats: A motif in TCR beta, a set of eight highly homologous variants, appeared characteristic of ankylosing spondylitis blood.

This CDR3 region has 17 residues. Per germline, CDR1 LGHNA and CDR2 YSLEER. Losses at the gene ends were 1 base for V and 1 base for J; bases not matched to a gene: 9. MiXCR was run by TCRdb on the 5' RACE reads, yielding one entry per CDR3 protein. The sample records more than 250,000 distinct CDR3 sequences, less than 9.5% being singletons. In regard to this clonotype: Its antigen is as yet unknown.

This receptor was obtained from a male donor with ankylosing spondylitis. Sequenced: blood, either unsorted or a sorted T cell fraction (not recorded which). The chain has TRBV4-3 and TRBJ2-7, with 8 bases that match TRBD2. The CDR3 sequence: CASSQGPFSGTSYEQYF. CDR3 bases: TGCGCCAGCAGCCAAGGTCCATTTAGCGGGACATCCTACGAGCAGTACTTC.